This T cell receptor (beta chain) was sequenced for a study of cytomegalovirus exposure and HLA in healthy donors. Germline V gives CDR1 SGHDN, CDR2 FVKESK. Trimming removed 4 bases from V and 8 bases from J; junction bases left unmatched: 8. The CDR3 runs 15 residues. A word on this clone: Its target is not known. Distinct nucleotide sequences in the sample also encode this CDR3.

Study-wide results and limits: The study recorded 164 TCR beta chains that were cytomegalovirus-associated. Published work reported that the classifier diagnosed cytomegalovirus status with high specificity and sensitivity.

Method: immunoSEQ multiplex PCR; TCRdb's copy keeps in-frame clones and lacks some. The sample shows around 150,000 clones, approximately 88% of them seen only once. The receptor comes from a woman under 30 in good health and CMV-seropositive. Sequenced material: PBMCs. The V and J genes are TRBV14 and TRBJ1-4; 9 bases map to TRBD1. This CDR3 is CASSPTGTGNEKLFF. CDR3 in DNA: TGTGCCAGCAGCCCTACCGGGACAGGGAACGAAAAACTGTTTTTT.